A single sample is the source of the 11 T cell receptor beta chains below, sequenced in a study of blood T cell repertoires in COVID-19. TCRdb's copy holds only in-frame clones and misses some; the assay was immunoSEQ multiplex PCR. This table has about 430,000 clones, about 87% appearing once. Material for sequencing was peripheral blood. The receptors shown here come from a man aged 18 to 29 with COVID-19, enrolled during active disease.

This chain joins TRBV5-1 and TRBJ2-7; D is perhaps TRBD1 (6 bases). Trimming cost V 0 bases and J 1 base, with 11 bases left between them. Germline V gene sequence: CDR1 SGHRS, CDR2 YFSETQ. The CDR3 extends over 15 amino acids. CDR3 amino acids: CASSLERTASYEQYF. As DNA, the CDR3 is TGCGCCAGCAGCTTGGAGCGGACAGCTTCCTACGAGCAGTACTTC.

The CDR3 protein is CASSSFSYEQYF. The CDR3 region has the DNA TGTGCCAGCAGTAGTTTCTCCTACGAGCAGTACTTC. The chain joins TRBV5-6 to TRBJ2-7; D uncertain. CDR1 and CDR2 from the germline V gene are SGHDT and YYEEEE. CDR3 length: 12 amino acids. V lost 5 bases to trimming and J lost 0 bases, with 6 bases between them.

The V call is TRBV20-1, the J call TRBJ1-4; D unresolved. V lost 3 bases, J lost 4 bases, and 15 bases lay in between. The CDR3 covers 15 residues. CDR1 and CDR2 (germline): DFQATT, SNEGSKA (reference sequence). The CDR3 region has the DNA TGCAGTGCTAGTCAAACCGGGTCCTATAATGAAAAACTGTTTTTT. This translates into CSASQTGSYNEKLFF.

This chain connects TRBV6-5 to TRBJ2-3; 7 bases line up with TRBD2. This CDR3 has 15 amino acids. The junction had 12 bases not matched to a gene; V was cut back by 6 bases and J by 6 bases. CDR1 is MNHEY, CDR2 SVGAGI, per germline. CDR3 sequence reads: CASRRVRGVGDTQYF. CDR3 coding DNA: TGTGCCAGCAGAAGGGTACGGGGGGTGGGGGATACGCAGTATTTT.

The chain uses TRBV5-1 and TRBJ1-1; D is unclear. CDR1 and CDR2 from the germline V gene are SGHRS and YFSETQ. V shed 3 bases and J shed 0 bases, with 6 bases lying between them. The CDR3 runs to 13 residues. CDR3 coding DNA: TGCGCCAGCAGCTCCCTTATGAACACTGAAGCTTTCTTT. Its protein is CASSSLMNTEAFF. Full variable domain (rest looked up from reference TRBV5-1 and TRBJ1-1): KAGVTQTPRYLIKTRGQQVTLSCSPISGHRSVSWYQQTPGQGLQFLFEYFSETQRNKGNFPGRFSGRQFSNSRSEMNVSTLELGDSALYLCASSSLMNTEAFFGQGTRLTVV.

The genes are TRBV12-3 or TRBV12-4 and TRBJ1-2, with 7 positions matching TRBD1. The CDR3 spans 13 residues. The trim removed 5 bases at V and 7 bases at J, leaving 7 bases unmatched. CDR3 coding DNA: TGTGCCAGCAGTACGAGACAGGGTGTTGGCTACACCTTC. It yields the protein CASSTRQGVGYTF.

The chain combines TRBV3-1 (or the pseudogene TRBV3-2) with TRBJ2-5, with 13 positions matching TRBD2. The CDR3 contains 17 residues. Germline V gene sequence: CDR1 LGHDT, CDR2 YNNKEL (reference sequence). Trimming removed 4 bases from V and 2 bases from J; junction bases left unmatched: 7. The CDR3 DNA reads as TGTGCCAGCAGCCTAGGACTAGCGGGGGCCTCACAAGAGACCCAGTACTTC. It translates to CASSLGLAGASQETQYF.

The V gene is TRBV5-4, the J gene TRBJ1-4; 8 bases map to TRBD1. CDR1 and CDR2 (germline): SGHNT, YYREEE (reference sequence). This CDR3 spans 17 amino acids. V lost 1 base, J lost 0 bases, and 5 bases stayed unmatched. CDR3 loop: CASSLTGQGATNEKLFF. CDR3 coding DNA: TGTGCCAGCAGCTTGACCGGACAGGGTGCAACTAATGAAAAACTGTTTTTT. Variable domain in full (rest from reference TRBV5-4 and TRBJ1-4): ETGVTQSPTHLIKTRGQQVTLRCSSQSGHNTVSWYQQALGQGPQFIFQYYREEENGRGNFPPRFSGLQFPNYSSELNVNALELDDSALYLCASSLTGQGATNEKLFFGSGTQLSVL.

The chain employs TRBV25-1 and TRBJ1-2; the D is unclear. The CDR3 has 16 residues. V was pared by 2 bases and J by 4 bases, with 17 bases between. The germline CDR1 and CDR2 sequences are MGHDK and SYGVNS. CDR3 loop: CASSEHVRGVGYGYTF. In nucleotides, the CDR3 is TGTGCCAGCAGTGAACACGTTCGGGGAGTCGGCTATGGCTACACCTTC.

V is TRBV6-5 and J is TRBJ2-3, with a weak D call TRBD2 (6 bases). V was trimmed by 6 bases and J by 5 bases, leaving 18 bases between them. CDR3 length: 15 amino acids. Germline-derived CDR1 and CDR2 are MNHEY and SVGAGI. This chain's CDR3 is CASSLPGLGGDTQYF. CDR3 nucleotides: TGTGCCAGCAGCTTACCGGGCCTCGGGGGAGATACGCAGTATTTT.

A few counts support this clone. The rearrangement uses TRBV2 and TRBJ1-1, with unresolved D. Trimming cost V 6 bases and J 3 bases, with 11 bases left between them. CDR1 is SNHLY, CDR2 FYNNEI, per germline. The CDR3 sequence is 13 residues long. The CDR3 DNA is TGTGCCAGCAGCGTAAATGGGCACACTGAAGCTTTCTTT. Translation gives CASSVNGHTEAFF.